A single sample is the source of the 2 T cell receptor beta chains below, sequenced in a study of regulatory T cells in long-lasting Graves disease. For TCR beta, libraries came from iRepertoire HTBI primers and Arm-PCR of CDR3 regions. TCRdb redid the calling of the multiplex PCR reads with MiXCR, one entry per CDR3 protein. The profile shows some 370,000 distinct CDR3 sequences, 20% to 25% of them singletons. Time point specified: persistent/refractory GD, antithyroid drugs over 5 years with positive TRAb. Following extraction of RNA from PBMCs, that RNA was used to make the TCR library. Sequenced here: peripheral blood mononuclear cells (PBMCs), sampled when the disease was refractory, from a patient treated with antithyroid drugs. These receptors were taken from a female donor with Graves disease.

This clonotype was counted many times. CDR3 DNA: TGTGCCAGCAGTGAATACGGGCCAAGGAATAATTCACCCCTCCACTTT. Translating it yields CASSEYGPRNNSPLHF. J is TRBJ1-6 and V is TRBV25-1; D call uncertain. This CDR3 comprises 16 residues. Germline assignment: CDR1 MGHDK and CDR2 SYGVNS. V was clipped by 0 bases and J by 5 bases, with 11 bases between them.

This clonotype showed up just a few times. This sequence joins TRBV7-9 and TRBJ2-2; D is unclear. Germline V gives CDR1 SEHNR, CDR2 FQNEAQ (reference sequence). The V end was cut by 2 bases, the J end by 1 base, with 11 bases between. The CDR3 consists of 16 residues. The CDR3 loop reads CASSLSHGLNTGELFF. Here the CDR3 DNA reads TGTGCCAGCAGCTTATCGCACGGGCTGAACACCGGGGAGCTGTTTTTT.